One and the same sample provided the 9 T cell receptor beta chains below, sequenced in a study of early stage breast cancer tumors. Some clones are missing from TCRdb's copy, which holds only in-frame ones; the method was immunoSEQ multiplex PCR. Of approximately 4,800 clones listed, roughly two thirds are singletons. Material: breast tumor tissue. These receptors were obtained from a person aged 50 to 59 with breast cancer.

The J gene is TRBJ2-1, the V gene TRBV7-2; D not certain. Trimming pared 7 bases from V and 6 bases from J, leaving 19 bases between. Germline CDR1 reads SGHTA; CDR2 reads FQGNSA. CDR3 length equals 15 residues. The CDR3 nucleotides read TGTGCCAGCACCCTTAGTCGGGTTTTAGGCAATGAGCAGTTCTTC. Translating it yields CASTLSRVLGNEQFF.

This clone was counted between two and nine times. This rearrangement joins TRBV6-5 to TRBJ1-2; D unclear. The CDR3 contains 14 residues. CDR1 is MNHEY and CDR2 is SVGAGI in the germline V gene. V dropped 5 bases and J dropped 4 bases, with 14 bases sitting between them. The CDR3 is CASSPRVGSYGYTF. The CDR3 DNA sequence: TGTGCCAGCAGTCCCAGAGTTGGATCCTATGGCTACACCTTC.

This clone was counted only a few times. The V gene is TRBV10-2, the J gene TRBJ2-1, with TRBD2 matching over 12 bases. The V and J ends lost 3 bases and 8 bases, in that order; junction bases with no gene match: 8. Germline V CDR1 and CDR2: WSHSY, SAAADI. CDR3 length: 16 amino acids. The DNA of the CDR3 is TGCGCCAGCAGTGACCTACTAGCGGGGGGACGAGATGAGCAGTTCTTC. Encoded protein: CASSDLLAGGRDEQFF.

CDR3 loop: CASSSGTSESYEQYF. CDR3 bases: TGTGCCAGCAGCTCCGGGACTTCCGAATCCTACGAGCAGTACTTC. V is TRBV5-4 and J is TRBJ2-7, with D perhaps TRBD2 (6 bases). The germline V and J ends were trimmed by 3 bases and 1 base, with 14 bases remaining between them. The CDR3 consists of 15 residues. Germline CDR1 reads SGHNT; CDR2 reads YYREEE (reference sequence).

The rearrangement joins TRBV6-5 to TRBJ2-2; 10 positions agree with TRBD1. Losses at the gene ends were 2 bases for V and 5 bases for J; bases not matched to a gene: 5. CDR1 and CDR2 from the germline V gene are MNHEY and SVGAGI. This CDR3 comprises 16 residues. DNA of the CDR3: TGTGCCAGCAGTTACCCGGGACAGGGGAGTACCGGGGAGCTGTTTTTT. The encoded protein is CASSYPGQGSTGELFF.

This clone showed up just a few times. The chain is built from TRBV19 and TRBJ1-2, with D unclear. The CDR3 is made up of 13 amino acids. Trimming took off 3 bases at V and 8 bases at J, with 13 bases between the two ends. The germline CDR1 and CDR2 sequences are LNHDA and SQIVND (reference sequence). The CDR3 spells CASSIELLRGYTF. The CDR3 DNA reads as TGTGCCAGTAGTATCGAGCTCCTAAGGGGCTACACCTTC.

This clone showed up just once. The chain carries TRBV30 and TRBJ1-2; tentative D call: TRBD1 (6 bases). The CDR3 runs 15 residues. Germline lookup yields CDR1 GTSNPN and CDR2 SVGIG (reference sequence). V was shortened by 2 bases and J by 4 bases, with 17 bases between the two germline ends. The CDR3 coding sequence is TGTGCCTGGAGTTGGGGGGGGGCAGGAAGCTATGGCTACACCTTC. It encodes CAWSWGGAGSYGYTF.

This chain joins TRBV19 and TRBJ2-2; D is uncertain. The CDR3 has 13 amino acids. V was trimmed by 7 bases and J by 7 bases, leaving 13 bases between them. Germline lookup yields CDR1 LNHDA and CDR2 SQIVND (reference sequence). CDR3 loop: CASIIIHGGELFF. CDR3 bases: TGTGCCAGTATTATTATTCATGGCGGGGAGCTGTTTTTT.

This clone is deemed medium-sized. The rearrangement joins TRBV5-1 to TRBJ2-5, with 7 bases that match TRBD1. This CDR3 is 14 amino acids long. Trimming took 0 bases from V and 4 from J; bases not matched to a gene: 3. Germline CDR1 and CDR2: SGHRS and YFSETQ. Written as DNA, the CDR3 is TGCGCCAGCAGCTTGGACAGGGGTAGAGAGACCCAGTACTTC. Protein: CASSLDRGRETQYF.